Below, one T cell receptor (beta chain) is given with its context. Antigen: not known. The CDR3 covers 18 residues. Germline V gives CDR1 SGHTA, CDR2 FQGNSA. V was clipped by 5 bases and J by 1 base; unmatched bases: 10. This record belongs to a study of blood T cells in healthy people across ages. Broader study findings: TCR beta diversity, measured per million T cells, fell in a roughly linear way with age.

Ranging in age from about 6 to 100, the donors were healthy Caucasian individuals from Russia. Together with a sample-barcoded 5' primer, a J-beta primer mix was included in a second PCR lasting about 7 to 12 cycles. Researchers report that a template-switch adaptor with 12 random nucleotides tagged each cDNA molecule. MiXCR, run by TCRdb on the 5' RACE reads, gives a single entry per CDR3 protein. The sample holds just over 800,000 distinct CDR3 sequences, around 62% seen once. The receptor comes from a young man in good health. The chain joins TRBV7-2 to TRBJ2-6, with 8 bases aligning to TRBD1. The material sequenced was blood. The CDR3 loop is CASSETGTGFSGANVLTF. As DNA, the CDR3 is TGTGCCAGCAGCGAAACCGGGACAGGCTTTTCTGGGGCCAACGTCCTGACTTTC.